These T cell receptor beta chains were read from a single sample in a study of beta chain features in type 1 diabetes. Assay: immunoSEQ multiplex PCR; the TCRdb copy retains only in-frame clones and omits some. The data show 600,000 to 700,000 clones, with 13% seen just once and about 0.02% held by the top ten. The sequenced material came from naive CD4+ T cells from blood. The receptors shown here come from a man aged 18 to 35 with type 1 diabetes. Both conserved end residues are part of each CDR3. D genes are given only for firm matches. Size is stated for part of the rows, as once, few or many counts, or as a class when the clone is expanded.

>14|TRBD1|TRBJ2-7|-|TRBV29-1
TGCAGCGTTGGGACAGGGACCTTTTCCCACGAGCAGTACTTC
CSVGTGTFSHEQYF
>13|-|TRBJ1-1|few|TRBV30
TGTGCCTGGGAATCAACAGGCGGGACTGAAGCTTTCTTT
CAWESTGGTEAFF
>18|TRBD2|TRBJ2-1|-|TRBV4-1
TGCGCCAGCAGCCAAGTGCCTAGCGGGGGCCCCACCTACAATGAGCAGTTCTTC
CASSQVPSGGPTYNEQFF
>13|-|TRBJ1-1|few|TRBV30
TGTGCCTGGAGTGAGGGCCCGTACACTGAAGCTTTCTTT
CAWSEGPYTEAFF
>15|-|TRBJ1-4|-|TRBV10-3
TGTGCCATCAGCGGTGGGCTACAGGGAGGTGAAAAACTGTTTTTT
CAISGGLQGGEKLFF
>13|-|TRBJ1-2|few|TRBV30
TGTGCCTGGAGTGTCTATGTCGGTAGTGGCTACACCTTC
CAWSVYVGSGYTF
>15|TRBD1|TRBJ2-7|-|TRBV5-1
TGCGCCAGCAGCTTGGTGGCAGGGGGCGCCTACGAGCAGTACTTC
CASSLVAGGAYEQYF
>13|-|TRBJ2-2|-|TRBV7-9
TGTGCCAGCAGCTCCAAGAACACCGGGGAGCTGTTTTTT
CASSSKNTGELFF
>13|TRBD2|TRBJ2-4|few|TRBV29-1
TGCAGCGTTGATGGGGGGGGAGGGAACATTCAGTACTTC
CSVDGGGGNIQYF
>14|-|TRBJ1-1|-|TRBV28
TGTGCCATCTTCCCCCTCGGGGGCGGCACTGAAGCTTTCTTT
CAIFPLGGGTEAFF
>14|-|TRBJ2-1|-|TRBV5-1
TGCGCCAGCAGCTTGGAGCCCCCCTACAATGAGCAGTTCTTC
CASSLEPPYNEQFF
>14|-|TRBJ1-2|-|TRBV5-4
TGTGCCAGCAGCCCTGGGGGCAGCTCCTATGGCTACACCTTC
CASSPGGSSYGYTF
>14|-|TRBJ2-5|-|TRBV5-6
TGTGCCAGCAGCACCTGGGACTGGCAAGAGACCCAGTACTTC
CASSTWDWQETQYF
>16|-|TRBJ1-4|-|TRBV5-1
TGCGCCAGCAGCGGGGGAACACAGGGTACCTGGGGAAAACTGTTTTTT
CASSGGTQGTWGKLFF
>14|-|TRBJ1-6|few|TRBV2
TGTGCCAGCAGTGAGATAGGGACTAATTCACCCCTCCACTTT
CASSEIGTNSPLHF
>16|-|TRBJ1-3|few|TRBV11-2
TGTGCCAGCAGCTTGGAAGTTCAAGGACGTGGAAACACCATATATTTT
CASSLEVQGRGNTIYF
>14|TRBD2|TRBJ2-1|-|TRBV5-1
TGCGCCAGCAGTGTTGGAGCGGGGGACAATGAGCAGTTCTTC
CASSVGAGDNEQFF
>15|-|TRBJ2-5|few|TRBV25-1
TGTGCCAGCAGTGAATATGGCAGGGTATGGGAGACCCAGTACTTC
CASSEYGRVWETQYF
>15|-|TRBJ1-1|-|TRBV18
TGTGCCAGCTCACGCGCCTCAGGGAAGAACACTGAAGCTTTCTTT
CASSRASGKNTEAFF
>15|-|TRBJ2-7|-|TRBV28
TGTGCCAGCAGTTCTGGGTCGACTGCTACCTACGAGCAGTACTTC
CASSSGSTATYEQYF
>14|-|TRBJ1-2|few|TRBV5-4
TGTGCCAGCAGCGCCGGACCTACACCCGATGGCTACACCTTC
CASSAGPTPDGYTF
>14|TRBD1|TRBJ1-2|-|TRBV6-4
TGTGCCAGCAGCCCCGACAGGGCGGGCTATGGCTACACCTTC
CASSPDRAGYGYTF
>13|-|TRBJ2-3|few|TRBV7-2
TGTGCCAGCAGTGTGGTCGCACAAGATACGCAGTATTTT
CASSVVAQDTQYF
>13|-|TRBJ2-7|-|TRBV7-9
TGTGCCAGCAGCCCAATGTACTCCTACGAGCAGTACTTC
CASSPMYSYEQYF
>12|-|TRBJ1-5|few|TRBV29-1
TGCAGCGTTGGGGCAGGCGATCAGCCCCAGCATTTT
CSVGAGDQPQHF
>11|-|TRBJ2-1|-|TRBV20-1
TGCAGTGCTAGTGCGGTGAATGAGCAGTTCTTC
CSASAVNEQFF
>14|TRBD1|TRBJ1-1|few|TRBV10-3
TGTGCCATCAGTCCAGGGGGAGAGAACACTGAAGCTTTCTTT
CAISPGGENTEAFF
>15|TRBD1|TRBJ1-5|few|TRBV7-2
TGTGCCAGCAGCCCCTTACAGGGGGGCAATCAGCCCCAGCATTTT
CASSPLQGGNQPQHF
>16|TRBD2|TRBJ2-7|-|TRBV6-4
TGTGCCAGCAGCCTATACGGACTAGCGGTATCCTACGAGCAGTACTTC
CASSLYGLAVSYEQYF
>14|-|TRBJ1-6|-|TRBV5-1
TGCGCCAGCAGCCCCTGGGGGGAGAATTCACCCCTCCACTTT
CASSPWGENSPLHF
>12|-|TRBJ2-5|few|TRBV18
TGTGCCAGCTCACGGGACCAAGAGACCCAGTACTTC
CASSRDQETQYF
>14|-|TRBJ2-2|-|TRBV5-1
TGCGCCAGCAGCTTGGTTAGTAACACCGGGGAGCTGTTTTTT
CASSLVSNTGELFF
>15|-|TRBJ2-3|few|TRBV5-6
TGTGCCAGCAGCCAGGACGGGGGTAACTCAGATACGCAGTATTTT
CASSQDGGNSDTQYF
>15|-|TRBJ2-3|-|TRBV4-1
TGCGCCAGCAGCTCACGGGACTCTACCACAGATACGCAGTATTTT
CASSSRDSTTDTQYF
>13|-|TRBJ1-1|few|TRBV2
TGTGCCAGCAGTGGAGATACCAACACTGAAGCTTTCTTT
CASSGDTNTEAFF
>13|-|TRBJ1-1|-|TRBV6-6
TGTGCCAGCAGTTACCCTAGGAACACTGAAGCTTTCTTT
CASSYPRNTEAFF
>16|TRBD1|TRBJ2-3|few|TRBV7-8
TGTGCCAGCAGCTTCCTCCCAGGGGGTAACACAGATACGCAGTATTTT
CASSFLPGGNTDTQYF
>14|-|TRBJ1-6|few|TRBV7-9
TGTGCCAGCAGCTTAGCAGGGTTAGATTCACCCCTCCACTTT
CASSLAGLDSPLHF
>16|-|TRBJ2-7|-|TRBV4-1
TGCGCCAGCAGCCAAGAATGGAGCGGCCTCACCTACGAGCAGTACTTC
CASSQEWSGLTYEQYF
>13|-|TRBJ1-5|few|TRBV19
TGTGCCAGTAGTATAGAAGTCCGGCAGCCCCAGCATTTT
CASSIEVRQPQHF
>15|-|TRBJ1-2|-|TRBV9
TGTGCCAGCAGCGTAGAGGCAGCTGCTAACTATGGCTACACCTTC
CASSVEAAANYGYTF
>13|-|TRBJ2-5|few|TRBV5-8
TGTGCCAGCAGCCCCGGACAGCAAGAGACCCAGTACTTC
CASSPGQQETQYF
>14|TRBD1|TRBJ2-7|few|TRBV5-1
TGCGCCAGCAGCCACGGACAGGAGCTCTACGAGCAGTACTTC
CASSHGQELYEQYF